One sample yielded the 20 T cell receptor beta chains listed below, sequenced in a study of blood T cells in healthy people across ages (dated by TCRdb to about 2015). Library preparation used 5' RACE. A second about 7 to 11 cycle PCR used a sample-barcoded 5' primer and a J-beta primer mix. In-frame beta chains were kept once TCRdb had trimmed the public reads at Q25 with fastp and called clones with MiXCR. One record per CDR3 amino acid sequence lists the most common genes and DNA. Within this sample are fewer than 2,000,000 distinct CDR3 sequences, with 30% to 40% of them counted one time only. The ten top clones hold about 23% of the sample. The sequenced material came from blood. The source is a human donor in good health.

The rearrangement uses TRBV18 and TRBJ1-2; D ambiguous. The length of the CDR3 is 15 residues. Looked up from germline, CDR1 is KGHSH and CDR2 is LQKENI. V lost 3 bases and J lost 4, with 15 bases in between. CDR3 residues: CASSPPDGIFYGYTF. The CDR3 DNA reads TGTGCCAGCTCACCTCCCGACGGAATTTTCTATGGCTACACCTTC.

This clonotype was detected only a few times. The genes are TRBV28 and TRBJ1-6; TRBD1 is a possible D gene (5 bases). The CDR3 totals 15 residues. Germline V gene data show CDR1 as MDHEN and CDR2 as SYDVKM. The V and J ends lost 5 bases and 8 bases respectively, with 16 bases between them. The CDR3 DNA sequence: TGTGCCAGCAGTGGGGGAGGGGAATTTGATTCACCCCTCCACTTT. Its translation is CASSGGGEFDSPLHF.

This clonotype was detected only once. The chain uses TRBV11-1 and TRBJ1-1; D not resolved. The CDR3 totals 14 residues. The V end lost 5 bases, the J end lost 1 base, and 11 bases lay between the germline ends. Germline V CDR1 and CDR2: SGHAT, FQDESV (reference sequence). The CDR3 DNA reads TGTGCCAGCAGCGGCGCGGCAGAGAACACTGAAGCTTTCTTT. Residues: CASSGAAENTEAFF.

This clonotype was seen a single time. The V call is TRBV4-1, the J call TRBJ1-5; D might be TRBD1 (6 bases). The germline gives CDR1 MGHRA, CDR2 YSYEKL. V lost 4 bases to trimming and J lost 4 bases, with 17 bases between them. The CDR3 has 16 amino acids. The CDR3 sequence is CASSPTGGNHNQPQHF. As DNA, the CDR3 is TGCGCCAGCAGCCCTACGGGGGGCAACCATAATCAGCCCCAGCATTTT.

This chain connects TRBV12-3 or TRBV12-4 to TRBJ1-1; D is perhaps TRBD1 (5 bases). The CDR3 has 13 residues. V lost 6 bases, J lost 11 bases, and 19 bases lay in between. The CDR3: CASRTRDPGLAFF. DNA of the CDR3: TGTGCCAGCAGGACCCGGGACCCGGGGTTGGCTTTCTTT.

This rearrangement joins TRBV5-1 to TRBJ2-2; D is perhaps TRBD2 (6 bases). V was shortened by 4 bases and J by 4 bases, with 17 bases between the two germline ends. CDR3 length equals 16 residues. The germline V gene has CDR1 SGHRS and CDR2 YFSETQ. The CDR3 loop reads CASSPGRRGPTGELFF. The CDR3 coding sequence is TGCGCCAGCAGCCCGGGGAGGAGGGGACCCACCGGGGAGCTGTTTTTT.

The chain combines TRBV12-3 or TRBV12-4 with TRBJ2-2, with D possibly being TRBD2 (7 bases). V lost 3 bases and J lost 3, with 20 bases in between. The CDR3 covers 18 residues. The CDR3 sequence: CASSFFLGGAGDTGELFF. As DNA, the CDR3 is TGTGCCAGCAGTTTTTTCTTGGGAGGGGCAGGGGACACCGGGGAGCTGTTTTTT.

This clonotype was seen a handful of times. This chain uses TRBV12-3 or TRBV12-4 with TRBJ2-4, with unresolved D. The J call could be wrong; TRBJ2-7 is a better fit for the DNA end. The CDR3 has 12 amino acids. The CDR3 here is CASSLWVSEQYF. The CDR3, as DNA: TGTGCCAGCAGTTTGTGGGTATCCGAGCAGTACTTC.

This clonotype has a handful of counts. The CDR3 region has the DNA TGTGCCAGCAGTGGGCCTAGCGCCAACTCCTACAATGAGCAGTTCTTC. The encoded protein is CASSGPSANSYNEQFF. The chain is built from TRBV6-1 and TRBJ2-1; D possibly corresponds to TRBD2 (6 bases). The V and J ends lost 4 bases and 0 bases respectively, with 13 bases between them. The CDR3 has 16 amino acids. Germline V CDR1 and CDR2: MNHNS, SASEGT.

V usage is TRBV29-1 and J usage is TRBJ2-5; no clear D. The CDR3 runs to 13 residues. The V and J ends lost 4 bases and 4 bases respectively, with 13 bases between them. Germline V lookup: CDR1 SQVTM, CDR2 ANQGSEA. CDR3: CSVVTRVLETQYF. The CDR3 nucleotides read TGCAGCGTTGTCACCCGGGTGTTAGAGACCCAGTACTTC.

This clonotype was seen only a few times. V is TRBV12-5 and J is TRBJ1-2, with 10 nucleotides matching TRBD1. The CDR3 is made up of 18 amino acids. Per germline, CDR1 LGHNT and CDR2 FRNRAP. With V trimmed by 4 bases and J by 0 bases, 11 bases remained unmatched. Here the CDR3 DNA reads TGTGCTAGTGGTTCGACGACAGGGGGCATTCGTACTAACTATGGCTACACCTTC. It translates to CASGSTTGGIRTNYGYTF.

The CDR3 spells CASSLETSGEETQYF. The DNA of the CDR3 is TGCGCCAGCAGCTTGGAGACTAGCGGGGAAGAGACCCAGTACTTC. The chain joins TRBV5-1 to TRBJ2-5, with 11 bases lining up with TRBD2. V lost 0 bases, J lost 3 bases, and 1 base stayed unmatched. This CDR3 has 15 residues. Germline V gene lookup returns CDR1 SGHRS and CDR2 YFSETQ.

This sequence joins TRBV5-5 and TRBJ2-6; D uncertain. CDR1 is SGHKS, CDR2 YYEKEE, per germline (reference sequence). Between the trimmed V and J ends, which lost 3 bases and 2 bases, there was a span of 9 bases. The CDR3 is made up of 15 amino acids. The CDR3 region is CASSSLLAGANVLTF. The CDR3 DNA reads TGTGCCAGCAGCTCTCTGCTCGCTGGGGCCAACGTCCTGACTTTC. The full variable domain, in which reference TRBV5-5 and TRBJ2-6 provide the parts outside the CDR3, is DAGVTQSPTHLIKTRGQQVTLRCSPISGHKSVSWYQQVLGQGPQFIFQYYEKEERGRGNFPDRFSARQFPNYSSELNVNALLLGDSALYLCASSSLLAGANVLTFGAGSRLTVL.

This chain links TRBV6-5 with TRBJ2-7; possibly TRBD2 for D (6 bases). The CDR3 has 16 residues. Germline V CDR1 and CDR2: MNHEY, SVGAGI. V shed 2 bases and J shed 3 bases, with 17 bases lying between them. CDR3 nucleotide sequence: TGTGCCAGCAGTTACCCGTTAAGCCGGGGGTACTACGAGCAGTACTTC. As protein: CASSYPLSRGYYEQYF.

The table lists this clonotype with a few counts. This sequence joins TRBV29-1 and TRBJ2-2; D not certain. The CDR3 runs to 13 residues. The germline V and J ends were trimmed by 6 bases and 2 bases, with 10 bases remaining between them. Germline-derived CDR1 and CDR2 are SQVTM and ANQGSEA. The CDR3: CSVDSLNTGELFF. CDR3 coding DNA: TGCAGCGTCGATAGTCTCAACACCGGGGAGCTGTTTTTT.

The chain uses TRBV20-1 and TRBJ1-5; D is undetermined. V lost 0 bases and J lost 5, with 8 bases in between. The CDR3 has 13 residues. CDR1 and CDR2 from the germline V gene are DFQATT and SNEGSKA (reference sequence). The CDR3 region is CSAREEGDQPQHF. The CDR3 DNA reads as TGCAGTGCTAGAGAGGAGGGAGATCAGCCCCAGCATTTT.

There are a few counts of this clonotype. This rearrangement joins TRBV6-2 or TRBV6-3 to TRBJ2-3; the D gene is possibly TRBD2 (6 bases). The CDR3 extends over 18 amino acids. Trimming left V 1 base short and J 0 bases short, with 17 bases between. CDR1 and CDR2 from the germline V gene are MNHEY and SVGEGT. DNA of the CDR3: TGTGCCAGCAGTTACTTTATACCCGGGGGTCGAAGCACAGATACGCAGTATTTT. Translated, it gives CASSYFIPGGRSTDTQYF.

This clonotype turned up a few times. A much larger clone differs by one base, so this may be a read error. This chain links TRBV3-1 with TRBJ1-6; D perhaps matches TRBD1 (5 bases). Germline lookup yields CDR1 LGHDT and CDR2 YNNKEL (reference sequence). The CDR3 consists of 14 residues. The CDR3 region has the DNA TGTGCCAGCAGCCAAGGGCAGACTGGGGGACCCCCCCACTTT. It specifies CASSQGQTGGPPHF.

For the CDR3, the DNA is TGTGCCACCAGTGACCCACGACAGGGTGGCAAAAACATTCAGTACTTC. It codes for CATSDPRQGGKNIQYF. The chain has TRBV24-1 and TRBJ2-4; TRBD1 matches 7 bases. The ends lost 4 bases at V and 3 bases at J; junction bases unmatched: 8. CDR1 is KGHDR and CDR2 is SFDVKD in the germline V gene. CDR3 length equals 16 residues.

Only a few counts were recorded for this clonotype. This chain uses TRBV7-6 with TRBJ1-1; D gene unclear. The CDR3 length is 13 residues. Germline assignment: CDR1 SGHVS and CDR2 FNYEAQ. Trimming removed 5 bases at V and 1 base at J, with 8 bases between. Written as DNA, the CDR3 is TGTGCCAGCAGCCACCACGAGAACACTGAAGCTTTCTTT. The encoded protein is CASSHHENTEAFF.